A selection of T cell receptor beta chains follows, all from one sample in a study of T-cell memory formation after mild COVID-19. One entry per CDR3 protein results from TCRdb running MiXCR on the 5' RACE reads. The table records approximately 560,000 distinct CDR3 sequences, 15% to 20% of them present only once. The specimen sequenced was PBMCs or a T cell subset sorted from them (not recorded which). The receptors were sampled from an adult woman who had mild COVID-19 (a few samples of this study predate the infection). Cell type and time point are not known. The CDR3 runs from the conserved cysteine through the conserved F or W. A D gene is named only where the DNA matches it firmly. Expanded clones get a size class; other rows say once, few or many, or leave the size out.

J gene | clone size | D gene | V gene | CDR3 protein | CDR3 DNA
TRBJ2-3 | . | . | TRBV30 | CAWSDMTDTQYF | TGTGCCTGGAGTGATATGACAGATACGCAGTATTTT
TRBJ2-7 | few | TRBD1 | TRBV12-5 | CASGLGQGNYEQYF | TGTGCTAGTGGTCTTGGACAGGGAAACTACGAGCAGTACTTC
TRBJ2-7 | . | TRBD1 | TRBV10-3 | CAINPGGYEQYF | TGTGCCATCAACCCAGGGGGATACGAGCAGTACTTC
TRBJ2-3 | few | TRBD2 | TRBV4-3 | CASSQGGRGDTQYF | TGCGCCAGCAGCCAAGGAGGGAGGGGAGATACGCAGTATTTT
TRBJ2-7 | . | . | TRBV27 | CASSPRDGYEQYF | TGTGCCAGCAGTCCTAGGGACGGATACGAGCAGTACTTC
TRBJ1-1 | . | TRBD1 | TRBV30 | CAWRWGQMNTEAFF | TGTGCCTGGAGGTGGGGACAGATGAACACTGAAGCTTTCTTT
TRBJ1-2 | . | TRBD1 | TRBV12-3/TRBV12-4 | CASSQVPGQGSGSYTF | TGTGCCAGCAGCCAAGTCCCGGGACAGGGGTCAGGAAGCTACACCTTC
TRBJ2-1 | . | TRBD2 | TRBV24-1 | CATSDPSFSGRFADEQFF | TGTGCCACCAGTGATCCCTCCTTTAGCGGGAGGTTCGCGGATGAGCAGTTCTTC
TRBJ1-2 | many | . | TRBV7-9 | CASSLAGIGYGYTF | TGTGCCAGCAGCTTAGCGGGCATAGGTTATGGCTACACCTTC
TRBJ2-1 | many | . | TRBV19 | CASSIGNRDLKQFF | TGTGCCAGTAGTATCGGCAATCGAGACCTTAAGCAGTTCTTC
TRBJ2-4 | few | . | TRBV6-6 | CASSYVAKNIQYF | TGTGCCAGCAGTTATGTAGCCAAAAACATTCAGTACTTC
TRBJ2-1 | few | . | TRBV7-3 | CASSFVSSAVGNEQFF | TGTGCCAGCAGCTTCGTCTCTAGCGCTGTGGGCAATGAGCAGTTCTTC
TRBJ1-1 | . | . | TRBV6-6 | CASSYSREAGGAGTEAFF | TGTGCCAGCAGTTACTCGAGAGAGGCGGGGGGCGCGGGGACTGAAGCTTTCTTT
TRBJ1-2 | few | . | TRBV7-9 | CASSPIIEEYGYTF | TGTGCCAGCAGCCCCATCATTGAAGAATATGGCTACACCTTC
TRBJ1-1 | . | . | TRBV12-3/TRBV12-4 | CASSLGSRSDTEAFF | TGTGCCAGCAGTTTGGGGAGTAGGTCGGACACTGAAGCTTTCTTT
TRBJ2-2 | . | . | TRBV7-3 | CASSFRTVPNTGELFF | TGTGCCAGCAGCTTTAGGACGGTTCCGAACACCGGGGAGCTGTTTTTT
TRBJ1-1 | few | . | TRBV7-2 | CASSLVSGANTEAFF | TGTGCCAGCAGCTTAGTTTCGGGGGCGAACACTGAAGCTTTCTTT
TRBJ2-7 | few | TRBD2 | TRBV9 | CASSVAPGLAGAGEQYF | TGTGCCAGCAGCGTAGCTCCGGGGCTAGCGGGGGCGGGGGAGCAGTACTTC